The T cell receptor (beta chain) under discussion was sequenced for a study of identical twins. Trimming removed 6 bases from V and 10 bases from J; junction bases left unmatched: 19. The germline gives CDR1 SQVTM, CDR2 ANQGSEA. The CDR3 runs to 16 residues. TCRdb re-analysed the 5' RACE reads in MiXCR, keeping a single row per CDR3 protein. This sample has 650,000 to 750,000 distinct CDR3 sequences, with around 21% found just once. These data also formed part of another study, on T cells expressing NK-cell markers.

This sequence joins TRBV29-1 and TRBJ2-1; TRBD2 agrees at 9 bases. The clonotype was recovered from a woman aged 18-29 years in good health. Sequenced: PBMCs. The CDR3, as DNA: TGCAGCGTGGGGGGCTTTGTAAAGCGGGGGGCTGGAGAGCAGTTCTTC. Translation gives CSVGGFVKRGAGEQFF.